This paragraph reports one TCR beta chain. Its cognate antigen is unknown. The sample belongs to a study of Ad26.COV2.S vaccination and SARS-CoV-2 variants. Study conclusions and caveats: Vaccinees and placebo recipients showed similar non-spike TCR breadth. Higher spike-specific TCR breadth was found in vaccine recipients than in placebo recipients.

Generated by immunoSEQ multiplex PCR, the TCRdb table keeps only in-frame clones and is missing some. The sample shows about 500,000 clones, about nine tenths of them seen only once. This sample's treatment: some 20 received Ad26.COV2.S at low or high dose, single or two shots; 5 received placebo; per-sample allocation not given. Sampling occurred on day 63 after the first vaccine or placebo injection. This person who donated was an adult of 18-55 years in Boston. The vaccine delivered Wuhan-strain SARS-CoV-2 spike through an Ad26 vector. The specimen comprised peripheral blood, sampled in a trial of Ad26.COV2.S vaccine versus placebo. The receptor's source is a person aged 18-60 years who received the Ad26.COV2.S COVID-19 vaccine or a placebo.

The CDR3 spells CASGELAGAGELFF. The CDR3 DNA is TGTGCCAGTGGGGAGCTAGCGGGAGCTGGGGAGCTGTTTTTT. The chain joins TRBV19 to TRBJ2-2; 10 bases fit TRBD2. V gave up 8 bases and J gave up 8 bases; unmatched junction bases: 8. This CDR3 spans 14 amino acids. Germline CDR1 reads LNHDA; CDR2 reads SQIVND (reference sequence).